This T cell receptor (beta chain) comes out of a study of T cells in pancreatic ductal adenocarcinoma. Selected pancreatic ductal adenocarcinoma patients had undergone surgery without neoadjuvant therapy. Using immunoSEQ multiplex PCR, the repertoire was profiled, and TCRdb retains in-frame clones only, with some absent. The table includes 97,000 or so clones, about 95% detected once. About this clone: Antigen: not known.

Study findings and constraints: Tumor samples had fewer productive templates and 6.5 to 10-fold fewer unique clonotypes than blood.

After removal of 3 bases from V and 2 bases from J, the junction contained 0 bases not matched to a gene. This CDR3 has 14 residues. Germline CDR1 is KGHSH and CDR2 is LQKENI. The sequenced sample was PBMCs. The TCR sequence derives from a human donor with pancreatic ductal adenocarcinoma. The gene calls are TRBV18 and TRBJ1-3, with TRBD1 identical over 8 bases. The CDR3 region is CASSPDRAGNTIYF. The DNA for the CDR3 is TGTGCCAGCTCACCGGACAGGGCTGGAAACACCATATATTTT.